This T cell receptor beta chain was sequenced in a study of blood T cells in healthy people across ages. Study conclusions and caveats: There were more naive CD4+ cells and higher diversity in long-lived donors than in aged donors.

The use of a sample-barcoded 5' primer and a J-beta primer mix characterized a second PCR of roughly 6 to 11 cycles. Via MiXCR, TCRdb re-called the 5' RACE reads, giving one row per CDR3 protein. The sample includes 1.5 million to 2 million distinct CDR3 sequences, 28% seen only once; the top ten take roughly 8%. The CDR3 has 16 amino acids. Trimming removed 4 bases from V and 1 base from J, with 17 bases in between. The germline V gene has CDR1 SGHRS and CDR2 YFSETQ. In terms of origin and age, donors were healthy Caucasian individuals from Russia aged about 6 to 90. Samples had at least 6 million PBMCs isolated from them. In the case of this clonotype: Its antigen is not identified.

The chain is built from TRBV5-1 and TRBJ1-1; no clear D. Sequences were obtained from blood. This TCR was sampled from a woman aged 25 to 39 in good health. The CDR3 spells CASSPYSDGGNTEAFF. The CDR3 region has the DNA TGCGCCAGCAGCCCGTACTCGGACGGAGGGAACACTGAAGCTTTCTTT.